The 14 T cell receptor beta chains listed next were all sequenced from one sample in a study of blood T cells in healthy people across ages. The use of a sample-barcoded 5' primer and a J-beta primer mix characterized a second PCR of about 7 to 12 cycles. TCRdb used MiXCR to reprocess the 5' RACE reads, holding one entry per CDR3 protein. The profile covers 850,000 to 950,000 distinct CDR3 sequences, with under 35% appearing a single time and 15% to 20% taken by the ten largest. Sequencing was done on a sample of blood. These receptors were obtained from a woman older than 75 in good health.

The chain carries TRBV20-1 and TRBJ2-3, with D unresolved. Germline V gene lookup returns CDR1 DFQATT and CDR2 SNEGSKA (reference sequence). The CDR3 length is 13 residues. Deletions cut 1 base from V and 4 bases from J, with 9 bases between. The CDR3 protein is CSARVGNPDTQYF. CDR3 nucleotide sequence: TGCAGTGCTAGAGTGGGTAACCCAGATACGCAGTATTTT.

The gene calls are TRBV6-2 or TRBV6-3 and TRBJ2-4; 10 nucleotides align to TRBD1. The assigned J gene may be wrong: the sequence end matches TRBJ2-5 better. From germline, CDR1 is MNHEY and CDR2 SVGEGT. This CDR3 is built from 14 residues. CDR3 protein: CASRPGQGFETQYF. CDR3 DNA sequence: TGTGCCAGCAGGCCGGGACAGGGGTTTGAGACCCAGTACTTC.

V usage is TRBV6-5 and J usage is TRBJ1-2; possible D gene TRBD1, 6 bases. From germline, CDR1 is MNHEY and CDR2 SVGAGI. The ends were cut back, 0 bases at V and 4 bases at J, with 12 bases in the middle. The CDR3 runs 15 residues. As DNA, the CDR3 is TGTGCCAGCAGTTACTCAGGGGGGCGCCCCTATGGCTACACCTTC. Translated, it gives CASSYSGGRPYGYTF.

The V gene is TRBV5-4, the J gene TRBJ1-1, with 9 bases that match TRBD1. V shed 4 bases and J 3 bases; nucleotides not matched to a gene: 7. In germline, CDR1 is SGHNT, CDR2 YYREEE (reference sequence). The CDR3 covers 15 residues. The CDR3 sequence is CASSPLQGAHTEAFF. DNA of the CDR3: TGTGCCAGCAGCCCCTTACAGGGGGCGCACACTGAAGCTTTCTTT.

This clonotype was observed at least ten times. The chain couples TRBV4-3 to TRBJ1-4; D call uncertain. Germline CDR1 and CDR2: LGHNA and YSLEER. Trimming took 1 base from V and 3 from J, leaving 15 bases between them. The CDR3 loop spans 17 amino acids. The CDR3 nucleotides are TGCGCCAGCAGCCAAGCACCTTCCGGGCAGGCTAATGAAAAACTGTTTTTT. Translation gives CASSQAPSGQANEKLFF.

In its sample, this clonotype was seen many times. This chain joins TRBV12-3 or TRBV12-4 and TRBJ2-1, with 7 positions matching TRBD1. With 6 bases clipped from V and 3 bases from J, the junction kept 8 bases outside the gene matches. The CDR3 is 15 residues long. As DNA, the CDR3 is TGTGCCAGCAGACTTGACAGGGTTAGCTACAATGAGCAGTTCTTC. The encoded protein is CASRLDRVSYNEQFF.

The rearrangement joins TRBV7-6 to TRBJ2-7; 8 nucleotides agree with TRBD1. The CDR3 consists of 20 residues. The V segment lost 1 base and the J segment 3 bases; nucleotides outside the gene matches: 20. CDR1 SGHVS and CDR2 FNYEAQ come from the germline V gene. CDR3 coding DNA: TGTGCCAGCAGCTTAGGCAGAGGGGGCCCCGGGGCAGGGGGCTTCTACGAGCAGTACTTC. It specifies CASSLGRGGPGAGGFYEQYF.

This clonotype was counted at least ten times. V and J are TRBV7-2 and TRBJ2-5; TRBD2 aligns across 8 bases. V trimming: 4 bases; J trimming: 5 bases; junction bases outside the gene matches: 6. The CDR3 sequence is 14 residues long. CDR1 and CDR2 (germline): SGHTA, FQGNSA. The CDR3 sequence is CASSSGGGRETQYF. CDR3 in DNA: TGTGCCAGCAGCTCGGGAGGGGGGAGGGAGACCCAGTACTTC.

There are many counts of this clonotype. This chain links TRBV24-1 with TRBJ2-1, with 9 positions matching TRBD1. The V gene end was trimmed by 5 bases and the J gene end by 9 bases; junction bases not matched to a gene: 13. The CDR3 extends over 16 amino acids. CDR1 is KGHDR, CDR2 SFDVKD, per germline. CDR3 residues: CATSGLTGGGWSEQFF. For the CDR3, the DNA is TGTGCCACCAGTGGTCTTACAGGGGGCGGGTGGAGTGAGCAGTTCTTC.

This clonotype showed up just a few times. This may stem from a read error, because a much larger clone lies one nucleotide away. The V call is TRBV29-1, the J call TRBJ2-5, with a weak D call TRBD1 (7 bases). Trimming cost V 3 bases and J 5 bases, with 22 bases left between them. CDR3 size: 16 residues. Germline V CDR1 and CDR2: SQVTM, ANQGSEA. This CDR3 is CSVEGGQFSRGETQYF. The CDR3 DNA reads as TGCAGCGTTGAGGGGGGACAGTTCTCCCGGGGGGAGACCCAGTACTTC.

This clonotype has more than one count but fewer than ten. As DNA, the CDR3 is TGTGCCAGCAGCCAAGGCACAGGAAAGTATGGCTACACCTTC. It codes for CASSQGTGKYGYTF. This chain connects TRBV3-1 to TRBJ1-2, with D possibly TRBD1 on 5 matching bases. V was pared by 1 base and J by 5 bases, with 11 bases between. This CDR3 has 14 residues. Germline lookup yields CDR1 LGHDT and CDR2 YNNKEL (reference sequence).

At least ten counts were recorded for this clonotype. The chain employs TRBV20-1 and TRBJ2-1, with 7 nucleotides matching TRBD1. The CDR3 length is 16 residues. V lost 3 bases to trimming and J lost 2 bases; unmatched junction nucleotides: 10. Germline V gene data show CDR1 as DFQATT and CDR2 as SNEGSKA (reference sequence). The CDR3 DNA sequence: TGCAGTGCTAGTCAGATTGGGACAGTAACCTACAATGAGCAGTTCTTC. Residues: CSASQIGTVTYNEQFF.

This chain connects TRBV20-1 to TRBJ2-2; 7 nucleotides align to TRBD2. CDR3 size: 13 residues. V lost 7 bases, J lost 3 bases, and 5 bases stayed unmatched. CDR1 is DFQATT, CDR2 SNEGSKA, per germline (reference sequence). CDR3 region: CSVPRGDTGELFF. The CDR3 region has the DNA TGCAGTGTCCCTCGGGGGGACACCGGGGAGCTGTTTTTT.

Ten or more counts support this clonotype. The chain recombines TRBV18 with TRBJ2-5; possible D gene TRBD2, 6 bases. The germline CDR1 and CDR2 sequences are KGHSH and LQKENI. V was pared by 5 bases and J by 6 bases, with 22 bases between. The CDR3 loop spans 16 amino acids. The CDR3 DNA is TGTGCCAGCTCAGCCGATAAGTCATCAGGGAGGAAGACCCAGTACTTC. Residues: CASSADKSSGRKTQYF.